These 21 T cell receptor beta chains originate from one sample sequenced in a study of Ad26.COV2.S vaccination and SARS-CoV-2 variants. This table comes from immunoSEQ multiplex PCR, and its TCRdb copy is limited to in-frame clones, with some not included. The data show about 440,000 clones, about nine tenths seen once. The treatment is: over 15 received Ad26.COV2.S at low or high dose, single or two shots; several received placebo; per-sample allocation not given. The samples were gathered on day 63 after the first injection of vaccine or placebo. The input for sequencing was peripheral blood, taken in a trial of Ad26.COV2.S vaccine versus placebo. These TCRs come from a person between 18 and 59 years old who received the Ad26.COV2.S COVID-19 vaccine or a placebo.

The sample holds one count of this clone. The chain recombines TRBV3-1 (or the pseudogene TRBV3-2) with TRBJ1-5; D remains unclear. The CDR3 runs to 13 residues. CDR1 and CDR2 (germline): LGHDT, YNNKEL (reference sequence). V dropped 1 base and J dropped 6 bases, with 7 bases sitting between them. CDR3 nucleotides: TGTGCCAGCAGCCAAGTAGGGTTTCAGCCCCAGCATTTT. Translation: CASSQVGFQPQHF.

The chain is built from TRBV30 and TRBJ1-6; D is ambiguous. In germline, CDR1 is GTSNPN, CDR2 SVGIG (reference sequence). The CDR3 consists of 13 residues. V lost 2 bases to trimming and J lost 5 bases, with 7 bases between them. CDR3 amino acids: CAWSTGDNSPLHF. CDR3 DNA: TGTGCCTGGAGTACCGGAGATAATTCACCCCTCCACTTT.

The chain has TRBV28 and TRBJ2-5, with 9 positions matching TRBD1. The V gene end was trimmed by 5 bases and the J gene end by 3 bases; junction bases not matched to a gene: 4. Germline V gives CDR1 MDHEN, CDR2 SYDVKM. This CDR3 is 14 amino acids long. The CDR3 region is CASSDTGGEETQYF. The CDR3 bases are TGTGCCAGCAGTGATACAGGGGGCGAAGAGACCCAGTACTTC.

For the CDR3, the DNA is TGCAGCGTCGACAGATCTAACACTGAAGCTTTCTTT. Amino acids: CSVDRSNTEAFF. The chain employs TRBV29-1 and TRBJ1-1; maybe TRBD1 (5 bases). CDR3 length: 12 residues. Germline lookup yields CDR1 SQVTM and CDR2 ANQGSEA. The V end lost 6 bases, the J end lost 2 bases, and 10 bases lay between the germline ends.

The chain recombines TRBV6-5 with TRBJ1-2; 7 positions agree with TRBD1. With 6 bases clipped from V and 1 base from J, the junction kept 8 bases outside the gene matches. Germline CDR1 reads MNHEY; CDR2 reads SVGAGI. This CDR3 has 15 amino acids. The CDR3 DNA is TGTGCCAGCAGATTGACAGGGTGGGTTAACTATGGCTACACCTTC. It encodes CASRLTGWVNYGYTF.

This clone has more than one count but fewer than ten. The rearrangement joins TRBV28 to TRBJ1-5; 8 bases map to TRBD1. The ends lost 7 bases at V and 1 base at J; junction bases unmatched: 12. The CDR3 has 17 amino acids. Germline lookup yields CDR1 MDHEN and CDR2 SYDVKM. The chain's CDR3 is CASNSRTGRISNQPQHF. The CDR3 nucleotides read TGTGCCAGCAATTCTCGGACAGGGAGGATAAGCAATCAGCCCCAGCATTTT.

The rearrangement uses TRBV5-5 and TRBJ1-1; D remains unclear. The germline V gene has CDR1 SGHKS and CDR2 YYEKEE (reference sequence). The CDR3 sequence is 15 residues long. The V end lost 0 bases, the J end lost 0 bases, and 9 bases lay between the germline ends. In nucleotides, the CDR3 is TGTGCCAGCAGCTTGGATTGGGATATGAACACTGAAGCTTTCTTT. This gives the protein CASSLDWDMNTEAFF.

CDR3 bases: TGCGCCAGCAGCTTGCGACCGGGACAACCAACCTACGAGCAGTACTTC. Amino acid sequence: CASSLRPGQPTYEQYF. This chain joins TRBV5-1 and TRBJ2-7; perhaps TRBD1 as D (6 bases). The CDR3 extends over 16 amino acids. The germline V gene has CDR1 SGHRS and CDR2 YFSETQ. V was cut by 1 base and J by 2 bases, with 16 bases left in between.

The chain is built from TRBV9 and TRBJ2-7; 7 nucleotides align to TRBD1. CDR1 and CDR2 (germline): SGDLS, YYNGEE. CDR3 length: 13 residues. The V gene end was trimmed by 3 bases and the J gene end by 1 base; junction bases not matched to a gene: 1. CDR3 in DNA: TGTGCCAGCAGCGCGACAGGGTCCTACGAGCAGTACTTC. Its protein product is CASSATGSYEQYF.

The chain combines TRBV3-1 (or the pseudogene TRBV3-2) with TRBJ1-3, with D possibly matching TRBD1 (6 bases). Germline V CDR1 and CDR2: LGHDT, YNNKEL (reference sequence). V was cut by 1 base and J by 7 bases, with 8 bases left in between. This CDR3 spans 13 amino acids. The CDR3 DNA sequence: TGTGCCAGCAGCCAAGGCCAGGGGAACACCATATATTTT. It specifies CASSQGQGNTIYF.

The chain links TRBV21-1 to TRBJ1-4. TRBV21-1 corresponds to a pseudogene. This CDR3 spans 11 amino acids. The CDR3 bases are TGTGCCAGCAGCAAACATGAAAAACTGTTTTTT. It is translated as CASSKHEKLFF.

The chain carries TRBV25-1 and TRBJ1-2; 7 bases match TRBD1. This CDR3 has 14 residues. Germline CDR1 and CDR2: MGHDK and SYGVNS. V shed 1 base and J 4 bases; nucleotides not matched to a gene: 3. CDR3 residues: CASSESGTVYGYTF. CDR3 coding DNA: TGTGCCAGCAGTGAATCTGGGACAGTCTATGGCTACACCTTC.

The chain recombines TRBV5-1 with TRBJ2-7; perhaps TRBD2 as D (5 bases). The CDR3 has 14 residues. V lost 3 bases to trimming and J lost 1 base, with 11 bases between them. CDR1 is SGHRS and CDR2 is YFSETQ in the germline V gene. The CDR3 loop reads CASSSEGRSYEQYF. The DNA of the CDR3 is TGCGCCAGCAGCTCTGAGGGAAGATCCTACGAGCAGTACTTC.

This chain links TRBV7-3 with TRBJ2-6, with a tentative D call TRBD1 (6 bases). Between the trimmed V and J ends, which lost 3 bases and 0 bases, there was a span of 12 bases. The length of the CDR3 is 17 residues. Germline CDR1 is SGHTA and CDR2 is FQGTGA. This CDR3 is CASSLGHHRSGANVLTF. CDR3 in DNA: TGTGCCAGCAGCTTGGGACATCATCGCTCTGGGGCCAACGTCCTGACTTTC.

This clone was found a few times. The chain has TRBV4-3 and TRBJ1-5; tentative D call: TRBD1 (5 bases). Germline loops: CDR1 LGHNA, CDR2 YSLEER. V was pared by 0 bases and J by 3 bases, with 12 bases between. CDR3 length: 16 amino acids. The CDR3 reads CASSQDPAGHNQPQHF. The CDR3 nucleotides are TGCGCCAGCAGCCAAGATCCGGCAGGGCACAATCAGCCCCAGCATTTT.

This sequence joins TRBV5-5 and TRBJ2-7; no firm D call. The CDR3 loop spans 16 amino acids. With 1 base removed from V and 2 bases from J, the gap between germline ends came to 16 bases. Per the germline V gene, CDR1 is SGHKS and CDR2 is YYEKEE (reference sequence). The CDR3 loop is CASSLWLEHRAYEQYF. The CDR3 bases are TGTGCCAGCAGCTTGTGGCTAGAACACCGGGCCTACGAGCAGTACTTC. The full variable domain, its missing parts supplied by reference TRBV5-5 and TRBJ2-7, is DAGVTQSPTHLIKTRGQQVTLRCSPISGHKSVSWYQQVLGQGPQFIFQYYEKEERGRGNFPDRFSARQFPNYSSELNVNALLLGDSALYLCASSLWLEHRAYEQYFGPGTRLTVT.

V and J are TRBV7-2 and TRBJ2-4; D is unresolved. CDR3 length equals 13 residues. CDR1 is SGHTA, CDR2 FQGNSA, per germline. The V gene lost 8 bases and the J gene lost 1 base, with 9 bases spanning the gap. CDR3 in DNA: TGTGCCAGCTTAAGGGCGGCCAAAAACATTCAGTACTTC. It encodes CASLRAAKNIQYF.

CDR3 nucleotide sequence: TGTGCCAGCAGTCATAAGAAGACAGGGGAGTCAGAAGCTTTCTTT. Translation gives CASSHKKTGESEAFF. The chain recombines TRBV7-9 with TRBJ1-1; 8 positions match TRBD1. Germline V gene lookup returns CDR1 SEHNR and CDR2 FQNEAQ (reference sequence). Trimming cost V 6 bases and J 8 bases; bases outside gene matches: 14. The length of the CDR3 is 15 residues. The whole variable domain, filled in from reference TRBV7-9 and TRBJ1-1, reads DTGVSQNPRHKITKRGQNVTFRCDPISEHNRLYWYRQTLGQGPEFLTYFQNEAQLEKSRLLSDRFSAERPKGSFSTLEIQRTEQGDSAMYLCASSHKKTGESEAFFGQGTRLTVV.

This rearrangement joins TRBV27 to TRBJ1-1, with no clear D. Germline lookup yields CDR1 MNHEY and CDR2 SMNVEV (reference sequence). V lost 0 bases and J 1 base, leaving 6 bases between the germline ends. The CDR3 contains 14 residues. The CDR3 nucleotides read TGTGCCAGCAGTTTATCACCGAGGAACACTGAAGCTTTCTTT. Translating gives CASSLSPRNTEAFF.

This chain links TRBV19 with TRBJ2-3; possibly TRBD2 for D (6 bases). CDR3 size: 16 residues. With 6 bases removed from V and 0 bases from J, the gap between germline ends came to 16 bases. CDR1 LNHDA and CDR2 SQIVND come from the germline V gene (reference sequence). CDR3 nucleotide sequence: TGTGCCAGTAGCCTCCTCATGGCGGGAAGCACAGATACGCAGTATTTT. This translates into CASSLLMAGSTDTQYF.

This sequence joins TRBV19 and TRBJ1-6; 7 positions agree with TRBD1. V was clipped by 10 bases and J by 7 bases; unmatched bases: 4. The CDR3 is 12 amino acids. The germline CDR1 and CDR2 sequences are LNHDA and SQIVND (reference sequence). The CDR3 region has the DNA TGTGCCACCCGGGACAGAAATTCACCCCTCCACTTT. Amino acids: CATRDRNSPLHF.